This T cell receptor (beta chain) was documented in a study of T cell repertoires in cytomegalovirus infection. For the study at large: Carrying CMV and the relevant HLA type showed in public TCR beta signatures.

Using its own MiXCR run on the reads, TCRdb lists one record per CDR3 protein. The table includes about 700,000 distinct CDR3 sequences, around a third detected once. Comment on this clonotype: Its antigen remains unknown.

This CDR3 is built from 16 residues. Looked up from germline, CDR1 is MNHEY and CDR2 is SVGAGI. Trimming pared 2 bases from V and 5 bases from J, leaving 15 bases between. The J gene is TRBJ2-2, the V gene TRBV6-5; a possible D gene is TRBD1 (6 bases). Sequenced here: cultured PBMCs, sampled from culture after CMV antigen stimulation. This TCR derives from a human donor in good health (CMV status not recorded). Some clones in this sample may be carry-over from other donors' samples. The CDR3 DNA follows: TGTGCCAGCAGTTACACGGGACACACGAGGACCGGGGAGCTGTTTTTT. This gives the protein CASSYTGHTRTGELFF.